This TCR beta chain was found in a study of blood T cell repertoires in COVID-19. Generated by immunoSEQ multiplex PCR, the TCRdb table keeps only in-frame clones and is missing some. The sample yields some 350,000 clones, about 87% seen once. The ends lost 6 bases at V and 0 bases at J; junction bases unmatched: 5. From germline, CDR1 is MNHEY and CDR2 SVGAGI. The CDR3 consists of 15 residues. This TCR was sampled from a human donor in a cohort sampled during active COVID-19. The sample taken for sequencing was peripheral blood. The genes are TRBV6-5 and TRBJ2-1; 7 positions match TRBD2. The CDR3: CASRASGDSYNEQFF. Here the CDR3 DNA reads TGTGCCAGCAGGGCTAGCGGAGACTCCTACAATGAGCAGTTCTTC.